This TCR beta chain was captured by sequencing in a study of OX40 agonist ivuxolimab in advanced cancers. Study context: Anti-PD-1, anti-PD-L1 or anti-CTLA-4 therapy given earlier was allowed, and around 40% had some. Whole-study results and caveats: Several nonresponders also turned out to have low normalized T-cell clonal expansion. More expanded clones were found, on average, in CD8+ than in CD4+ T cells.

The table came from immunoSEQ multiplex PCR; TCRdb's copy has only in-frame clones and leaves some out. The sample has under 25,000 clones; roughly 80% are singletons. In regard to this clone: Antigen: not known.

This CDR3 comprises 11 residues. V was clipped by 4 bases and J by 5 bases, with 6 bases between them. Germline values: CDR1 SGHAT, CDR2 FQNNGV. This receptor was obtained from an adult with an advanced solid tumor such as melanoma, head and neck, liver or kidney cancer. This material consisted of CD4+ or CD8+ T cells sorted from blood, taken in a trial of the OX40 agonist ivuxolimab. J is TRBJ2-7 and V is TRBV11-2; maybe TRBD1 (6 bases). The DNA for the CDR3 is TGTGCCAGCAGCTCAGGGGACGAGCAGTACTTC. Protein: CASSSGDEQYF.